A selection of T cell receptor beta chains follows, all from one sample in a study of T cell responses to AZD1222 COVID-19 vaccine. Generated by immunoSEQ multiplex PCR, the TCRdb table keeps only in-frame clones and is missing some. The data contain 150,000 to 200,000 clones, 90% to 95% of them singletons. Sequences were derived from peripheral blood, sampled on day 0 of AZD1222 vaccination. The source is an adult in good health. The CDR3 runs from the conserved cysteine through the conserved F or W. Fields, in order: D gene, clone size, V gene, J gene, CDR3 DNA, CDR3 protein. The D gene is left open where the match is weak. A row's size may be missing; if present it is once, few, many or a size class.

d_call: .
clone_size: .
v_call: TRBV19
j_call: TRBJ1-5
cdr3_nt: TGTGCCAGTACCGGGGGGTATAGCAATCAGCCCCAGCATTTT
cdr3_aa: CASTGGYSNQPQHF

d_call: .
clone_size: .
v_call: TRBV6-6
j_call: TRBJ1-2
cdr3_nt: TGTGCCAGCAGTCCCGGCGGGCCTCCGACCCTTATCCATGGCTACACCTTC
cdr3_aa: CASSPGGPPTLIHGYTF

d_call: TRBD1
clone_size: .
v_call: TRBV29-1
j_call: TRBJ2-3
cdr3_nt: TGCAGCGTTGAAGGGACAGGGACGAACACAGATACGCAGTATTTT
cdr3_aa: CSVEGTGTNTDTQYF

d_call: .
clone_size: .
v_call: TRBV2
j_call: TRBJ1-4
cdr3_nt: TGTGCCAGCAGTGAAGATGAAAAACTGTTTTTT
cdr3_aa: CASSEDEKLFF

d_call: .
clone_size: .
v_call: TRBV7-2
j_call: TRBJ2-7
cdr3_nt: TGTGCCAGCAGCTCCAGGGATTCCTACGAGCAGTACTTC
cdr3_aa: CASSSRDSYEQYF

d_call: .
clone_size: .
v_call: TRBV11-2
j_call: TRBJ1-6
cdr3_nt: TGTGCCAGCAGCCTCGGGGTAGGGGCCTATAATTCACCCCTCCACTTT
cdr3_aa: CASSLGVGAYNSPLHF

d_call: .
clone_size: .
v_call: TRBV18
j_call: TRBJ2-3
cdr3_nt: TGTGCCAGCTCACCCCGGGAGGTGGGGGCCACAGATACGCAGTATTTT
cdr3_aa: CASSPREVGATDTQYF

d_call: .
clone_size: .
v_call: TRBV6-1
j_call: TRBJ1-2
cdr3_nt: TGTGCCAGCAGTGAACCGCAACAGCCGCCGGGCTATGGCTACACCTTC
cdr3_aa: CASSEPQQPPGYGYTF

d_call: .
clone_size: .
v_call: TRBV19
j_call: TRBJ2-7
cdr3_nt: TGTGCCAGTAGTATGGTCGGCAGTTCCTACGAGCAGTACTTC
cdr3_aa: CASSMVGSSYEQYF

d_call: .
clone_size: .
v_call: TRBV4-1
j_call: TRBJ1-1
cdr3_nt: TGCGCCAGCAGCCAAGATAGGGGAAGGACTGAAGCTTTCTTT
cdr3_aa: CASSQDRGRTEAFF

d_call: .
clone_size: .
v_call: TRBV3-1/TRBV3-2
j_call: TRBJ1-4
cdr3_nt: TGTGCCAGCAGCCAAACAGAGAATGAAAAACTGTTTTTT
cdr3_aa: CASSQTENEKLFF

d_call: TRBD2
clone_size: .
v_call: TRBV18
j_call: TRBJ2-1
cdr3_nt: TGTGCCAGCTCACCGAGTCTAGCGGGGGGCTACAATGAGCAGTTCTTC
cdr3_aa: CASSPSLAGGYNEQFF

d_call: .
clone_size: .
v_call: TRBV9
j_call: TRBJ2-2
cdr3_nt: TGTGCCAGCAGCGTGCCTGGGTCGGGTAACACCGGGGAGCTGTTTTTT
cdr3_aa: CASSVPGSGNTGELFF

d_call: .
clone_size: .
v_call: TRBV30
j_call: TRBJ2-7
cdr3_nt: TGTGCCTGGGCCGTCGGGGCCCACTACGAGCAGTACTTC
cdr3_aa: CAWAVGAHYEQYF

d_call: .
clone_size: .
v_call: TRBV3-1/TRBV3-2
j_call: TRBJ2-3
cdr3_nt: TGTGCCAGCAGCCATCGACAGTTCCACGGGTCAGATACGCAGTATTTT
cdr3_aa: CASSHRQFHGSDTQYF

d_call: TRBD1
clone_size: .
v_call: TRBV4-1
j_call: TRBJ1-5
cdr3_nt: TGCGCCAGCAGCCAGGCGACAGGGTTAATCAATCAGCCCCAGCATTTT
cdr3_aa: CASSQATGLINQPQHF

d_call: .
clone_size: .
v_call: TRBV7-8
j_call: TRBJ2-5
cdr3_nt: TGTGCCAGCAGCCTCACAGAGACCCAAGAGACCCAGTACTTC
cdr3_aa: CASSLTETQETQYF

d_call: .
clone_size: .
v_call: TRBV4-1
j_call: TRBJ1-1
cdr3_nt: TGCGCCAGCAGCCAAGAGGTGAGGGTCACTGAAGCTTTCTTT
cdr3_aa: CASSQEVRVTEAFF

d_call: TRBD1
clone_size: .
v_call: TRBV5-1
j_call: TRBJ2-3
cdr3_nt: TGCGCCAGCAGCTTGGGAGGGACAGCTACCACAGATACGCAGTATTTT
cdr3_aa: CASSLGGTATTDTQYF

d_call: TRBD1
clone_size: once
v_call: TRBV19
j_call: TRBJ2-4
cdr3_nt: TGTGCCAGTAGTTCATTCCGGACAGGGGGACTAGCCAAAAACATTCAGTACTTC
cdr3_aa: CASSSFRTGGLAKNIQYF

d_call: .
clone_size: once
v_call: TRBV9
j_call: TRBJ1-6
cdr3_nt: TGTGCCAGCAGCGTAGAGGGCAGGGTAGACTCACCCCTCCACTTT
cdr3_aa: CASSVEGRVDSPLHF

d_call: TRBD2
clone_size: .
v_call: TRBV4-2
j_call: TRBJ2-3
cdr3_nt: TGTGCCAGCAGCCAAGATGGACTAGCGAGCACAGATACGCAGTATTTT
cdr3_aa: CASSQDGLASTDTQYF

d_call: .
clone_size: .
v_call: TRBV4-2
j_call: TRBJ1-4
cdr3_nt: TGTGCCAGCAGCCAAGTCGCTCAAGGATTTAATGAAAAACTGTTTTTT
cdr3_aa: CASSQVAQGFNEKLFF

d_call: .
clone_size: .
v_call: TRBV4-3
j_call: TRBJ2-6
cdr3_nt: TGCGCCAGCAGCCAAGAGCGCTCCCACTTCTCTGGGGCCAACGTCCTGACTTTC
cdr3_aa: CASSQERSHFSGANVLTF

d_call: .
clone_size: .
v_call: TRBV28
j_call: TRBJ1-3
cdr3_nt: TGTGCCAGCAGTTTGGAGGGGGGAAACACCATATATTTT
cdr3_aa: CASSLEGGNTIYF

d_call: TRBD1
clone_size: .
v_call: TRBV11-3
j_call: TRBJ2-7
cdr3_nt: TGTGCCAGCAGCCAATGGACAGGGAACTCCTACGAGCAGTACTTC
cdr3_aa: CASSQWTGNSYEQYF

d_call: TRBD1
clone_size: .
v_call: TRBV19
j_call: TRBJ1-1
cdr3_nt: TGTGCCAGTAGCCTGCAGGGGGCTTCTGAAGCTTTCTTT
cdr3_aa: CASSLQGASEAFF

d_call: .
clone_size: once
v_call: TRBV6-1
j_call: TRBJ1-1
cdr3_nt: TGTGCCAGCCGTGGAGTAAGCGCAGGGAAGAACACTGAAGCTTTCTTT
cdr3_aa: CASRGVSAGKNTEAFF

d_call: .
clone_size: .
v_call: TRBV19
j_call: TRBJ1-4
cdr3_nt: TGTGCCAGTATTTCCACCTATAATGAAAAACTGTTTTTT
cdr3_aa: CASISTYNEKLFF

d_call: TRBD2
clone_size: .
v_call: TRBV7-8
j_call: TRBJ2-2
cdr3_nt: TGTGCCAGCAGCCCCGGACTAGCGGGGGCCACCGGGGAGCTGTTTTTT
cdr3_aa: CASSPGLAGATGELFF

d_call: .
clone_size: .
v_call: TRBV13
j_call: TRBJ1-1
cdr3_nt: TGTGCCAGCAGCTACCTAGGGGCGAACACTGAAGCTTTCTTT
cdr3_aa: CASSYLGANTEAFF

d_call: .
clone_size: .
v_call: TRBV4-1
j_call: TRBJ1-4
cdr3_nt: TGCGCCAGCAGCCAAGTTTACAGGGTAACTAATGAAAAACTGTTTTTT
cdr3_aa: CASSQVYRVTNEKLFF

d_call: TRBD1
clone_size: .
v_call: TRBV6-1
j_call: TRBJ2-1
cdr3_nt: TGTGCCAGCAGTGAACCAGAGACAGGGGGCTCCTACAATGAGCAGTTCTTC
cdr3_aa: CASSEPETGGSYNEQFF

d_call: .
clone_size: .
v_call: TRBV19
j_call: TRBJ2-3
cdr3_nt: TGTGCCAGTAGCAAGACAGGCCCCCGCACAGATACGCAGTATTTT
cdr3_aa: CASSKTGPRTDTQYF

d_call: TRBD2
clone_size: .
v_call: TRBV7-2
j_call: TRBJ2-7
cdr3_nt: TGTGCCAGCAGCTTAGTCGGGACTAGCCAAACTTACGAGCAGTACTTC
cdr3_aa: CASSLVGTSQTYEQYF

d_call: .
clone_size: .
v_call: TRBV5-4
j_call: TRBJ1-2
cdr3_nt: TGTGCCAGCAGCGATACAGGCGACTATGGCTACACCTTC
cdr3_aa: CASSDTGDYGYTF

d_call: .
clone_size: .
v_call: TRBV6-6
j_call: TRBJ1-5
cdr3_nt: TGTGCCAGCAGCCCCCTCGGGACCGGCAGGACTCAGCCCCAGCATTTT
cdr3_aa: CASSPLGTGRTQPQHF